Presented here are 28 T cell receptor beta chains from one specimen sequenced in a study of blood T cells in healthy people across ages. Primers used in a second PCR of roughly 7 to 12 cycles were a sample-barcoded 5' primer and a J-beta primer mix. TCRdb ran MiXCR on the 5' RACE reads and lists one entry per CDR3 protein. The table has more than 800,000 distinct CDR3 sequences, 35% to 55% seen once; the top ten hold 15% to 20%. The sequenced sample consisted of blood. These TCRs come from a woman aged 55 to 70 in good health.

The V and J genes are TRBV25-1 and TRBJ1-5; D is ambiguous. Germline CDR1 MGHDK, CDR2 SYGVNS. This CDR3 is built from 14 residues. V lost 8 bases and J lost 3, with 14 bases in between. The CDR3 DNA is TGTGCCAGCGGGGAACGACTGAACAATCAGCCCCAGCATTTT. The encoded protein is CASGERLNNQPQHF.

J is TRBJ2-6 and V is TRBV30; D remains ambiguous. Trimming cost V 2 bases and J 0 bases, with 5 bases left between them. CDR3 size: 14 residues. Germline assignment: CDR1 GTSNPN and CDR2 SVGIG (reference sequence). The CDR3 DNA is TGTGCCTGGAGTCCAGGCTCTGGGGCCAACGTCCTGACTTTC. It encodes CAWSPGSGANVLTF. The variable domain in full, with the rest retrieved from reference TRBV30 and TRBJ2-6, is SQTIHQWPATLVQPVGSPLSLECTVEGTSNPNLYWYRQAAGRGLQLLFYSVGIGQISSEVPQNLSASRPQDRQFILSSKKLLLSDSGFYLCAWSPGSGANVLTFGAGSRLTVL.

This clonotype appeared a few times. The DNA for the CDR3 is TGTGCCAGCAGAGATCTACTTACAGATACGCAGTATTTT. This sequence encodes CASRDLLTDTQYF. This chain links TRBV6-5 with TRBJ2-3; D gene unclear. This CDR3 region has 13 residues. The ends were cut back, 6 bases at V and 3 bases at J, with 10 bases in the middle. CDR1 is MNHEY, CDR2 SVGAGI, per germline.

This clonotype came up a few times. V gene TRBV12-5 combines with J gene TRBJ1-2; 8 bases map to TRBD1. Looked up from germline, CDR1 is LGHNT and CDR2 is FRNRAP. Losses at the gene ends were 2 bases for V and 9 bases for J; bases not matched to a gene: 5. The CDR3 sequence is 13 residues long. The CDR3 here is CASGLTRTGRYTF. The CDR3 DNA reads TGTGCTAGTGGTTTGACCCGGACAGGGCGCTACACCTTC.

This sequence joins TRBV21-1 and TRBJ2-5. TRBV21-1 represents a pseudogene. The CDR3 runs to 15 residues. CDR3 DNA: TGTGCCAGCAGTCCCCAGACCGAGTACCAAGAGACCCAGTACTTC. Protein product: CASSPQTEYQETQYF.

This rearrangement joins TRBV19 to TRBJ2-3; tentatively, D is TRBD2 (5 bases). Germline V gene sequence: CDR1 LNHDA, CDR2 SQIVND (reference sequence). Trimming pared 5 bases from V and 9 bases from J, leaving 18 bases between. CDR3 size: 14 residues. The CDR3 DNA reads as TGTGCCAGTAGTGAGGGATGGGCGGAGAGGACGCAGTATTTT. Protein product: CASSEGWAERTQYF.

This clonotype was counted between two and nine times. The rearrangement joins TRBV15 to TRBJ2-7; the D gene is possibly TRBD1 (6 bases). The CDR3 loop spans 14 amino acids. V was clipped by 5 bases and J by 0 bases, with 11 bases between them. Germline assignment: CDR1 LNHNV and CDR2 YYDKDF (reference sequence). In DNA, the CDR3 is TGTGCCACCAGCTTACAGGGTAGCTCCTACGAGCAGTACTTC. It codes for CATSLQGSSYEQYF.

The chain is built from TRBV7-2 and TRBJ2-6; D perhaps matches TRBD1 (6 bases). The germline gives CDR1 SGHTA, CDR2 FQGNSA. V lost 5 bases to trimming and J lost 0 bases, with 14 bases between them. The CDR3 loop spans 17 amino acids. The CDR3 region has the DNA TGTGCCAGCAGCGCCCAGGGGCTACTCTCTGGGGCCAACGTCCTGACTTTC. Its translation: CASSAQGLLSGANVLTF.

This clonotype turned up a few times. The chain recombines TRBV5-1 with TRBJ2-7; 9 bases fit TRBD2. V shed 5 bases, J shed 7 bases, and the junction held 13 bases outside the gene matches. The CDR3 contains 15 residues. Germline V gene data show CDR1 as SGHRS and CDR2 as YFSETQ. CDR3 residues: CASSSGRLAGREQYF. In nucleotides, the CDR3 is TGCGCCAGCAGTTCGGGCCGGCTAGCGGGGAGGGAGCAGTACTTC.

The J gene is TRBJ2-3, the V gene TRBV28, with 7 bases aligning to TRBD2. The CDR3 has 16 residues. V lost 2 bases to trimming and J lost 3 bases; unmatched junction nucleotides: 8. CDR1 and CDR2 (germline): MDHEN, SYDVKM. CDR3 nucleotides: TGTGCCAGCAGTTTACCCGGGCCAGCGGGGACAGATACGCAGTATTTT. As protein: CASSLPGPAGTDTQYF.

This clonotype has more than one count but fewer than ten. As DNA, the CDR3 is TGCAGTGCTAGATTTCCGGTGGGCGGCAATGAGCAGTTCTTC. Translation gives CSARFPVGGNEQFF. The chain joins TRBV20-1 to TRBJ2-1; the D is unclear. Germline V gene lookup returns CDR1 DFQATT and CDR2 SNEGSKA (reference sequence). V gave up 2 bases and J gave up 6 bases, with 14 bases separating them. CDR3 length: 14 amino acids.

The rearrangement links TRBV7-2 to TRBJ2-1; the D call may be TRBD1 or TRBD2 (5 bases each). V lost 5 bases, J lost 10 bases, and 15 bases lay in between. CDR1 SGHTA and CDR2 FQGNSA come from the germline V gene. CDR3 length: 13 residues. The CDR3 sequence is CASSGTAAYEQFF. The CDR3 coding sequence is TGTGCCAGCAGCGGGACGGCGGCCTACGAGCAGTTCTTC.

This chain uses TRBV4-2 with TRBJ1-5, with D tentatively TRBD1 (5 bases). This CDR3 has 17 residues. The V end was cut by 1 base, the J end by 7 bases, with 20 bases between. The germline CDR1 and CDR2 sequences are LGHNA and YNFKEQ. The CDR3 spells CASSQGTPDRGSQPQHF. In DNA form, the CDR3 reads TGTGCCAGCAGCCAAGGGACCCCAGACCGGGGGTCACAGCCCCAGCATTTT.

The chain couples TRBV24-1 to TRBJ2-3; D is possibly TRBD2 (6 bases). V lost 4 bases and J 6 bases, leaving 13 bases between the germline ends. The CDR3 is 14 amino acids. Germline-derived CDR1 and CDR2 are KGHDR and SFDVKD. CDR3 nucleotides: TGTGCCACCAGTGAGCCGGGAGCCGAGGATACGCAGTATTTT. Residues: CATSEPGAEDTQYF.

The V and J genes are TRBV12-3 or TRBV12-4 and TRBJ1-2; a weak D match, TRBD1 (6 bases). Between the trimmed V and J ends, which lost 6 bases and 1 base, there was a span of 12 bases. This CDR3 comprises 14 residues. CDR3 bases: TGTGCCAGCAGGCCCGAGGGGGATAACTATGGCTACACCTTC. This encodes CASRPEGDNYGYTF.

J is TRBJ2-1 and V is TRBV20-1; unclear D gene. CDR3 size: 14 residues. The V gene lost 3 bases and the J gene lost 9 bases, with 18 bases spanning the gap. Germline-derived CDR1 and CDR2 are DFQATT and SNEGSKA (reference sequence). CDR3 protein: CSARFPLGLAEQFF. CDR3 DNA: TGCAGTGCTAGGTTTCCGCTAGGATTGGCTGAGCAGTTCTTC.

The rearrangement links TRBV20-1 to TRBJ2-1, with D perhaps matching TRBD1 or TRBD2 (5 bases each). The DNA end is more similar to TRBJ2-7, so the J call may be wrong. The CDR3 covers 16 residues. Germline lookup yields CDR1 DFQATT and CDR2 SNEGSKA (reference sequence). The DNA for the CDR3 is TGCAGTGCTAATCTTCGGGACCTGAGCTCCTACAATGAGCAGTACTTC. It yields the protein CSANLRDLSSYNEQYF.

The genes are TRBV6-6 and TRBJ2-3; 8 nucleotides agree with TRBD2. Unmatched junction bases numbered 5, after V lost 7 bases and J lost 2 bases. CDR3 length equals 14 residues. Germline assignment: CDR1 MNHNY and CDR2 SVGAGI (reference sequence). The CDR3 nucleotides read TGTGCCAGCAAACGGGAGGGTTACACAGATACGCAGTATTTT. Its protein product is CASKREGYTDTQYF.

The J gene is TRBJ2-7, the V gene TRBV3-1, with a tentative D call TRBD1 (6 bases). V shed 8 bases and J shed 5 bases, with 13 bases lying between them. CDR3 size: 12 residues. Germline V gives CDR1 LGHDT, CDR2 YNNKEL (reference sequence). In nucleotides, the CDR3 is TGTGCCAGCTCTCAGGGGATAAACGAGCAGTACTTC. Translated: CASSQGINEQYF.

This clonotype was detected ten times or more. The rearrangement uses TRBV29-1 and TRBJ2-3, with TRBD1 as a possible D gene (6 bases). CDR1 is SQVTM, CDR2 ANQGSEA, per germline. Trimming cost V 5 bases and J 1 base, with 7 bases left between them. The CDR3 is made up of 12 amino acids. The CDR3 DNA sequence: TGCAGCGTTAGACAGGGCACAGATACGCAGTATTTT. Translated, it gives CSVRQGTDTQYF.

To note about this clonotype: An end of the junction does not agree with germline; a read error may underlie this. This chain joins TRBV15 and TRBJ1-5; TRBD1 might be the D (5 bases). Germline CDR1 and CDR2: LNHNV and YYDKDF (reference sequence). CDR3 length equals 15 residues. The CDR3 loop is CAASNGLMGGSPQHF. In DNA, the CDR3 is TGTGCCGCCAGCAACGGACTGATGGGGGGGTCGCCCCAGCATTTT.

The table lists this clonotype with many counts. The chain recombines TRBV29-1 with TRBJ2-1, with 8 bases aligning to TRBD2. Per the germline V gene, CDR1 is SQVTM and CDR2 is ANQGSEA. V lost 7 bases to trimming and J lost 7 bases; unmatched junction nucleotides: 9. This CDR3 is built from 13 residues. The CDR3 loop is CSATSSGLNEQFF. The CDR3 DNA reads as TGCAGCGCCACCTCTAGCGGGTTGAATGAGCAGTTCTTC.

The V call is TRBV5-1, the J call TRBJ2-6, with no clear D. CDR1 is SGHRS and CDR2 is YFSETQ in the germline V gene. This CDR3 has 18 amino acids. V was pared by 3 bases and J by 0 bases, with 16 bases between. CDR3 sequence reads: CASSSTLRSGSGANVLTF. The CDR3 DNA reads TGCGCCAGCAGCTCGACCCTTAGGTCGGGCTCTGGGGCCAACGTCCTGACTTTC.

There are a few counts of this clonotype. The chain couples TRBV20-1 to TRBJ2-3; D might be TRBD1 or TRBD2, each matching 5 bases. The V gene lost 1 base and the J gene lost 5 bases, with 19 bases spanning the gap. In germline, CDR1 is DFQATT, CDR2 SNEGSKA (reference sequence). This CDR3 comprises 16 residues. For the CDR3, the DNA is TGCAGTGCTAGAGGTCAGGGCCTCTTCGGGGAAGATACGCAGTATTTT. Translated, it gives CSARGQGLFGEDTQYF.

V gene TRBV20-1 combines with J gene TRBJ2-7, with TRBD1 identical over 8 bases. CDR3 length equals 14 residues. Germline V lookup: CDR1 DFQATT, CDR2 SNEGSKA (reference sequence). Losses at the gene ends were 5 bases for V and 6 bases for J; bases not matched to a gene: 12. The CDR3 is CSAPVSRTGSEQYF. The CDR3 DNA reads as TGCAGTGCTCCCGTAAGCCGGACAGGGAGCGAGCAGTACTTC.

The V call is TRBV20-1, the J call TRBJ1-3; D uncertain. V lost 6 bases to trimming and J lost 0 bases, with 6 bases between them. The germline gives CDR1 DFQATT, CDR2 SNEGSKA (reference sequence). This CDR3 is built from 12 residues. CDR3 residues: CSARISGNTIYF. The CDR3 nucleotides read TGCAGTGCCAGGATCTCTGGAAACACCATATATTTT.

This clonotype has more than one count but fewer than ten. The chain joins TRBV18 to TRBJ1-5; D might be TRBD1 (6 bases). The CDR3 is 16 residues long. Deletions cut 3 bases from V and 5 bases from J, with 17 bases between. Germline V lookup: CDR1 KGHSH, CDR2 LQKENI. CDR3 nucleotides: TGTGCCAGCTCACCTAACCGGGACACGAGGCATCAGCCCCAGCATTTT. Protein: CASSPNRDTRHQPQHF.

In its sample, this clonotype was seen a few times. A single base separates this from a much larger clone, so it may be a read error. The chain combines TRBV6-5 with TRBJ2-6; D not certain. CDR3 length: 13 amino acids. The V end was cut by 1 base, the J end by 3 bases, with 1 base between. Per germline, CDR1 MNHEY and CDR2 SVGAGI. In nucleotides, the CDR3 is TGTGCCAGCAGTTACTATGGGGCCAACGTCCTGACTTTC. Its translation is CASSYYGANVLTF.